This T cell receptor (beta chain) was recovered during a study of shared T cell receptors in the human thymus. The CDR3 covers 15 residues. V was trimmed by 1 base and J by 6 bases, leaving 12 bases between them. Germline V lookup: CDR1 LGHNA, CDR2 YSLEER. This clone has a handful of counts. Sequenced by immunoSEQ multiplex PCR; TCRdb stores in-frame clones only, minus some. Among hundreds of thousands of clones listed, around 87% were seen once. The data also belong to a second study, concerning human thymus T cells. This second report adds: Donation was from healthy Finnish infants who were having corrective surgery that addressed congenital heart defects. Obtained as resections during corrective heart surgery, the thymus tissue was then studied. The authors found apparently biased V and J gene usage in thymic and blood repertoires.

The sequence was obtained from a boy under two years old with a congenital heart defect. Sequenced sample: thymocytes. The rearrangement uses TRBV4-3 and TRBJ1-4; D gene ambiguous. Here the CDR3 DNA reads TGCGCCAGCAGCCAAGTCCGGGTTTCACATGAAAAACTGTTTTTT. Amino acids: CASSQVRVSHEKLFF.